This TCR beta chain was sequenced during a study of T cell changes during pregnancy in multiple sclerosis. Only in-frame clones appear in the TCRdb table, and some are missing; sequencing was by immunoSEQ multiplex PCR. The repertoire holds roughly 46,000 clones, with under 90% as singletons. Trimming left V 5 bases short and J 8 bases short, with 7 bases between. CDR3 length: 10 amino acids. The germline CDR1 and CDR2 sequences are GTSNPN and SVGIG (reference sequence). V and J are TRBV30 and TRBJ1-3, with D unclear. The starting material was CD4+ T cells from peripheral blood mononuclear cells, obtained before pregnancy. The sequence derives from a female donor with multiple sclerosis, enrolled in a pregnancy study. The CDR3 sequence: CAWGRDTIYF. The CDR3 bases are TGTGCCTGGGGTCGGGACACCATATATTTT. The full variable domain, completed using reference TRBV30 and TRBJ1-3, is SQTIHQWPATLVQPVGSPLSLECTVEGTSNPNLYWYRQAAGRGLQLLFYSVGIGQISSEVPQNLSASRPQDRQFILSSKKLLLSDSGFYLCAWGRDTIYFGEGSWLTVV.